A single sample gave rise to the 17 T cell receptor beta chains below, sequenced in a study of blood T cells in healthy people across ages. Combining a sample-barcoded 5' primer with a J-beta primer mix, a second PCR ran for 7 to 11 cycles. Each CDR3 protein is one row after TCRdb ran MiXCR on the 5' RACE reads. Seen here are around 1,900,000 distinct CDR3 sequences, about 39% observed once, and the top ten hold 20% to 25%. The sequenced sample consisted of blood. Every receptor here comes from a human donor in good health.

The chain uses TRBV7-9 and TRBJ2-3; TRBD2 matches 7 bases. The CDR3 sequence is 16 residues long. Trimming removed 2 bases from V and 6 bases from J; junction bases left unmatched: 11. Looked up from germline, CDR1 is SEHNR and CDR2 is FQNEAQ (reference sequence). CDR3 in amino acids: CASSLPGGGRGDTQYF. The CDR3 DNA follows: TGTGCCAGCAGCTTACCTGGCGGGGGAAGAGGGGATACGCAGTATTTT.

The chain links TRBV12-3 or TRBV12-4 to TRBJ2-1; D unresolved. The CDR3 totals 14 residues. The germline V and J ends were trimmed by 3 bases and 3 bases, with 9 bases remaining between them. The CDR3 DNA is TGTGCCAGCAGTTTCTCTTCTATCTACAATGAGCAGTTCTTC. Its translation is CASSFSSIYNEQFF.

This chain uses TRBV20-1 with TRBJ1-4; D may be TRBD1 (6 bases). The germline gives CDR1 DFQATT, CDR2 SNEGSKA (reference sequence). This CDR3 has 13 residues. Deletions cut 8 bases from V and 0 bases from J, with 10 bases between. In nucleotides, the CDR3 is TGCAGTCTCGGGACAACAACTAATGAAAAACTGTTTTTT. Protein: CSLGTTTNEKLFF.

The chain combines TRBV7-9 with TRBJ2-1; 7 positions match TRBD1. This CDR3 region has 19 residues. CDR1 and CDR2 (germline): SEHNR, FQNEAQ (reference sequence). V lost 1 base to trimming and J lost 7 bases; unmatched junction nucleotides: 19. CDR3 sequence (DNA): TGTGCCAGCAGCTTAGTAGGACGACTTAAAGGGGGCCCTACGAATGAGCAGTTCTTC. It codes for CASSLVGRLKGGPTNEQFF.

The genes are TRBV27 and TRBJ2-7, with 8 bases lining up with TRBD1. Germline V CDR1 and CDR2: MNHEY, SMNVEV (reference sequence). This CDR3 spans 17 amino acids. V was pared by 7 bases and J by 4 bases, with 18 bases of the junction left unmatched. The DNA of the CDR3 is TGTGCCAGCACCCCCTATAAGACAGGGGCTTTAAGGTACGAGCAGTACTTC. This codes for CASTPYKTGALRYEQYF.

This clonotype was observed a few times. With a far larger clone one base away, a read error is the likely cause. The chain couples TRBV7-2 to TRBJ2-3; TRBD2 is a possible D gene (6 bases). There are 13 residues in the CDR3. CDR1 is SGHTA, CDR2 FQGNSA, per germline. The CDR3 loop reads CVSSLAGTDTQYF. As DNA, the CDR3 is TGTGTCAGCAGCTTAGCGGGCACAGATACGCAGTATTTT.

There are a few counts of this clonotype. The rearrangement links TRBV20-1 to TRBJ1-5, with a possible D match to TRBD1 (5 bases). Trimming left V 0 bases short and J 5 bases short, with 14 bases between. CDR3 length: 15 amino acids. CDR1 DFQATT and CDR2 SNEGSKA come from the germline V gene (reference sequence). This chain's CDR3 is CSAREFQGTDQPQHF. CDR3 coding DNA: TGCAGTGCTAGAGAATTTCAGGGAACGGATCAGCCCCAGCATTTT.

The chain has TRBV5-1 and TRBJ1-3; D is unresolved. Germline lookup yields CDR1 SGHRS and CDR2 YFSETQ. The CDR3 sequence is 15 residues long. Trimming shortened V by 0 bases and J by 3 bases, and 10 bases separated the two germline ends. CDR3 in DNA: TGCGCCAGCAGCTTGGGTCGGGCAAGTGGAAACACCATATATTTT. Translation gives CASSLGRASGNTIYF.

The gene calls are TRBV12-3 or TRBV12-4 and TRBJ1-5, with TRBD1 as a possible D gene (6 bases). This CDR3 is 15 amino acids long. Trimming pared 5 bases from V and 3 bases from J, leaving 14 bases between. The CDR3, as DNA: TGTGCCAGCAGTCCCGGACAGAGCTTCAATCAGCCCCAGCATTTT. Translation: CASSPGQSFNQPQHF.

With regard to this clonotype: Without the conserved terminal phenylalanine or tryptophan, this CDR3 likely stems from a read error. The chain uses TRBV11-3 and TRBJ2-3, with a possible D match to TRBD2 (6 bases). V gave up 0 bases and J gave up 2 bases, with 15 bases separating them. The CDR3 consists of 17 residues. The germline V gene encodes CDR1 SGHNT and CDR2 YENEEA. CDR3 sequence reads: CASSLDVPRGLTDTQYI. The CDR3, as DNA: TGTGCCAGCAGCTTAGATGTCCCGAGGGGACTCACAGATACGCAGTATATT.

The chain employs TRBV29-1 and TRBJ2-1; tentative D call: TRBD1 (6 bases). The V end was cut by 4 bases, the J end by 10 bases, with 20 bases between. From germline, CDR1 is SQVTM and CDR2 ANQGSEA. The CDR3 spans 14 residues. CDR3 in amino acids: CSVVGGARPYEQFF. CDR3 nucleotide sequence: TGCAGCGTTGTAGGGGGAGCAAGACCCTACGAGCAGTTCTTC.

The chain is built from TRBV12-3 or TRBV12-4 and TRBJ2-1; possible D gene TRBD2, 6 bases. The CDR3 has 19 residues. V was cut by 3 bases and J by 4 bases, with 25 bases left in between. CDR3 protein: CASSLSWVGGEYRYNEQFF. The CDR3 DNA sequence: TGTGCCAGCAGTTTGAGCTGGGTAGGAGGGGAATATAGGTACAATGAGCAGTTCTTC.

As for this clonotype: One junction end disagrees with the germline gene, perhaps due to a read error. This chain connects TRBV5-6 to TRBJ1-2; TRBD1 aligns across 9 bases. This CDR3 region has 13 residues. Germline V gene data show CDR1 as SGHDT and CDR2 as YYEEEE. CDR3: CASSNRGLDGHTF. The CDR3 DNA reads TGTGCCAGCAGCAACAGGGGGCTGGATGGCCACACCTTC.

This clonotype was detected a few times. The chain couples TRBV28 to TRBJ2-7, with 8 bases aligning to TRBD1. V lost 5 bases and J lost 7; bases outside the gene matches: 13. The V gene's germline CDR1 is MDHEN and CDR2 SYDVKM. The CDR3 loop spans 15 amino acids. The CDR3 DNA follows: TGTGCCAGCAGTCCACCGACAGGGGCGGTTAGGGAGCAGTACTTC. Its protein product is CASSPPTGAVREQYF.

The J gene is TRBJ1-2, the V gene TRBV7-9; TRBD1 matches at 8 bases. The length of the CDR3 is 14 residues. The V gene's germline CDR1 is SEHNR and CDR2 FQNEAQ (reference sequence). Trimming removed 3 bases from V and 7 bases from J; junction bases left unmatched: 7. The CDR3 sequence: CASSLQGASSGYTF. The CDR3 DNA is TGTGCCAGCAGCTTGCAGGGGGCTAGCTCTGGCTACACCTTC.

The V and J genes are TRBV4-1 and TRBJ2-5, with 10 bases that match TRBD2. Germline V lookup: CDR1 MGHRA, CDR2 YSYEKL. The CDR3 contains 16 residues. J gave up 6 bases and V 0 bases, and 7 bases lay outside the gene matches. The CDR3 DNA follows: TGCGCCAGCAGCCAAGATGTCCTAGCGGGGGTAAAGACCCAGTACTTC. Translated: CASSQDVLAGVKTQYF.

This chain's CDR3 is CASSQRHSNQPQHF. The CDR3 DNA sequence: TGTGCCAGCAGCCAGAGACACTCTAATCAGCCCCAGCATTTT. This chain links TRBV3-1 with TRBJ1-5; no clear D. The ends were cut back, 3 bases at V and 4 bases at J, with 10 bases in the middle. CDR1 and CDR2 (germline): LGHDT, YNNKEL (reference sequence). This CDR3 spans 14 amino acids.